This TCR beta chain was identified during a study of T cell responses to AZD1222 COVID-19 vaccine. Only in-frame clones appear in the TCRdb table, and some are missing; sequencing was by immunoSEQ multiplex PCR. This sample has about 190,000 clones, with approximately 92% found just once. In its sample, this clone was seen once. Its antigen is unknown. Trimming took 1 base from V and 0 from J, leaving 10 bases between them. The CDR3 has 16 residues. The germline gives CDR1 SGHVS, CDR2 FQNEAQ. Study findings and constraints: The donor group comprised mostly white British people and more females; the analysis possibly underestimated clonal diversity. Spike-specific TCR breadth and depth grew following two AZD1222 doses. The study identified only a handful of AZD1222 recipients as seropositive at baseline.

The sequence derives from an adult in good health. V and J are TRBV7-8 and TRBJ1-3; the D is unclear. The sequencing here drew on peripheral blood, taken on day 0 of AZD1222 vaccination. CDR3 sequence: CASSLGESRSGNTIYF. CDR3 DNA: TGTGCCAGCAGCTTAGGGGAGAGCCGCTCTGGAAACACCATATATTTT.